Each of the 2 T cell receptor beta chains below was sequenced from the same sample in a study of blood T cell repertoires in COVID-19. Some clones are missing from TCRdb's copy, which holds only in-frame ones; the method was immunoSEQ multiplex PCR. The table shows 85,000 to 90,000 clones, with 85% to 90% occurring only once. The sequenced material came from peripheral blood. These receptors were collected from a woman of 80 years or more with active COVID-19.

This rearrangement joins TRBV18 to TRBJ1-4; D perhaps matches TRBD1 (5 bases). This CDR3 has 17 amino acids. Trimming removed 4 bases at V and 4 bases at J, with 19 bases between. Germline V gene data show CDR1 as KGHSH and CDR2 as LQKENI. This chain's CDR3 is CASSQHPGTGGNEKLFF. The CDR3 coding sequence is TGTGCCAGCTCACAACACCCGGGGACCGGGGGTAATGAAAAACTGTTTTTT. The full variable domain, in which reference TRBV18 and TRBJ1-4 provide the parts outside the CDR3, is NAGVMQNPRHLVRRRGQEARLRCSPMKGHSHVYWYRQLPEEGLKFMVYLQKENIIDESGMPKERFSAEFPKEGPSILRIQQVVRGDSAAYFCASSQHPGTGGNEKLFFGSGTQLSVL.

V usage is TRBV7-2 and J usage is TRBJ2-3; possible D gene TRBD2, 6 bases. CDR3 length: 16 residues. The V gene's germline CDR1 is SGHTA and CDR2 FQGNSA. Trimming left V 5 bases short and J 0 bases short, with 15 bases between. The chain's CDR3 is CASSARGLFSTDTQYF. The DNA of the CDR3 is TGTGCCAGCAGCGCCCGGGGGTTATTCAGCACAGATACGCAGTATTTT.